This TCR beta chain was captured in a study of blood T cell repertoires in COVID-19. Across the study: COVID-19 samples, acute and convalescent, were from the United States, Italy and Spain. Sample material is recorded as cDNA or gDNA derived from T cells, B-cell-depleted T cells, or PBMCs.

Original handling: The assay estimated nucleated cells by amplifying reference gene primers. Some clones are missing from TCRdb's copy, which holds only in-frame ones; the method was immunoSEQ multiplex PCR. V, J and clone size derive from that table, while D and trimming were established from the DNA sequence. The sample lists over 75,000 clones, about 82% occurring once. Germline trimming cut 1 base from V and 2 bases from J; bases unmatched to any gene: 12. CDR1 is MGHRA, CDR2 YSYEKL, per germline. This CDR3 is built from 18 residues. The V gene is TRBV4-1, the J gene TRBJ2-3, with TRBD2 matching 7 bases. This TCR came from a human donor in a cohort sampled during active COVID-19. Sequencing was carried out using peripheral blood. The CDR3 loop is CASSQGIAGDPPTDTQYF. CDR3 nucleotides: TGCGCCAGCAGCCAAGGGATAGCGGGCGACCCTCCCACAGATACGCAGTATTTT.